Described below is a single TCR beta chain sequence and its context. Looked up from germline, CDR1 is DFQATT and CDR2 is SNEGSKA (reference sequence). This CDR3 has 13 residues. Trimming at V came to 5 bases and at J to 4 bases, leaving 0 bases not matched to a gene. These data come from a study of patients and donors after allogeneic stem cell transplantation. TCRdb re-derived calls from the RT-PCR reads in MiXCR, one entry per CDR3 protein. The top ten clones hold roughly 6% of a sample with some 960,000 distinct CDR3 sequences, more than 15% of them seen once. This chain uses TRBV20-1 with TRBJ2-3, with TRBD2 matching over 13 bases. The source is a human donor who was either an allogeneic HSCT recipient or a stem cell or donor lymphocyte infusion donor (not recorded which). It is not recorded whose cells these are; they may come from a transplant donor. Sequenced: blood, either unsorted or a sorted T cell fraction (not recorded which). In nucleotides, the CDR3 is TGCAGTGCTGGACTAGCGGGAGCAGATACGCAGTATTTT. Its translation: CSAGLAGADTQYF.